The entry below gives a single T cell receptor beta chain sequence along with its context. TCRdb used MiXCR to reprocess the 5' RACE reads, holding one entry per CDR3 protein. This table holds fewer than 650,000 distinct CDR3 sequences, roughly a fifth found once. This sample was included in a study of T cells after yellow fever vaccination. V shed 0 bases, J shed 6 bases, and the junction held 11 bases outside the gene matches. The CDR3 covers 18 residues. From germline, CDR1 is LGHNA and CDR2 YNFKEQ. The clonotype was recovered from a man between 18 and 29 years old who received the YFV17D yellow fever vaccine. The starting material was PBMCs, obtained roughly 20 days after the first yellow fever vaccination. The V call is TRBV4-2, the J call TRBJ2-2; 9 nucleotides match TRBD1. The CDR3 loop is CASSQDVMGQGRSGELFF. In DNA, the CDR3 is TGTGCCAGCAGCCAAGATGTGATGGGACAGGGAAGATCCGGGGAGCTGTTTTTT.